This record concerns one T cell receptor beta chain sequence. TCRdb re-called the 5' RACE reads through MiXCR, storing one row per CDR3 protein. The sample records roughly 52,000 distinct CDR3 sequences, more than 8% being singletons. These data originate in a study of T-cell memory formation after mild COVID-19. Looking at the study overall: Each donor largely had its own TCR clusters.

The ends were cut back, 2 bases at V and 5 bases at J, with 10 bases in the middle. The CDR3 contains 13 residues. CDR1 SGHRS and CDR2 YFSETQ come from the germline V gene. V gene TRBV5-1 combines with J gene TRBJ2-5; D call uncertain. This TCR was recovered from a man younger than 35 who had mild COVID-19 (a few samples of this study predate the infection). Cell type and time point are not known. Sequences were obtained from PBMCs or a T cell subset sorted from them (not recorded which). The chain's CDR3 is CASSLQLGETQYF. CDR3 nucleotide sequence: TGCGCCAGCAGCTTACAACTCGGGGAGACCCAGTACTTC.